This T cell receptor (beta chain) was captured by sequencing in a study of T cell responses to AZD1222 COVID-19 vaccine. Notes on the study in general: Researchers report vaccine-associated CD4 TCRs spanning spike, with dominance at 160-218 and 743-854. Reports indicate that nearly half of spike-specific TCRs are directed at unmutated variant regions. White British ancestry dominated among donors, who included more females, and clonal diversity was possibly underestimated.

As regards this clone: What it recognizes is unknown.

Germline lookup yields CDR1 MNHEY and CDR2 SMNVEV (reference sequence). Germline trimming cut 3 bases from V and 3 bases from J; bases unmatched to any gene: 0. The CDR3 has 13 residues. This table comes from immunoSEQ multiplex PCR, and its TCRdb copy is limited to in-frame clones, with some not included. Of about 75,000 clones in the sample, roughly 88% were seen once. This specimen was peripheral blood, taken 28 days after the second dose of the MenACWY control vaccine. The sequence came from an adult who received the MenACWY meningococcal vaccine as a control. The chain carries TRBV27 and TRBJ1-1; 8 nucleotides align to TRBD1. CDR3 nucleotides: TGTGCCAGCAGTTTGACAGGGGACACTGAAGCTTTCTTT. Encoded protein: CASSLTGDTEAFF.